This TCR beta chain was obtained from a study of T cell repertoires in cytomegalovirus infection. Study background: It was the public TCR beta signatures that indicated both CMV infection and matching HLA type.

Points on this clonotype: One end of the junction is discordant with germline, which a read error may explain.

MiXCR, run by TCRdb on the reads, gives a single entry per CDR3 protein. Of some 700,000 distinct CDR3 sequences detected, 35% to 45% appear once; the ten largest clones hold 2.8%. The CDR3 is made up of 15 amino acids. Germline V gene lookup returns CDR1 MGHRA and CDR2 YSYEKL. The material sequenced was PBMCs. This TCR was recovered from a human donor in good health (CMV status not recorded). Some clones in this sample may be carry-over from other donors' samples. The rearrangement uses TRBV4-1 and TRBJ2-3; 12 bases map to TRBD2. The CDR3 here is CASSQTSGSVYTQYF. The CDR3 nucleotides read TGTGCCAGCAGCCAGACTAGCGGGAGTGTTTATACGCAGTATTTT.